This note documents a single TCR beta chain sequence. The sample comes from a study of T cell responses to AZD1222 COVID-19 vaccine. Sequencing was performed with immunoSEQ multiplex PCR; in TCRdb, only in-frame clones are kept and a portion is missing. The profile shows approximately 80,000 clones, 75% to 95% of them singletons. V dropped 6 bases and J dropped 0 bases, with 15 bases sitting between them. Per germline, CDR1 SGHTA and CDR2 FQGTGA. This CDR3 region has 16 residues. The sequencing used peripheral blood, collected 28 days after the second AZD1222 dose. The genes are TRBV7-3 and TRBJ2-1; unclear D gene. The receptor comes from an adult who received the AZD1222 COVID-19 vaccine. The CDR3: CASSLLGPSSYNEQFF. Here the CDR3 DNA reads TGTGCCAGCAGTCTTTTGGGCCCGAGCTCCTACAATGAGCAGTTCTTC.